This is a list of T cell receptor beta chains from one sample in a study of T cells in Graves' hyperthyroidism and ophthalmopathy. TCRdb re-called the multiplex PCR reads through MiXCR, storing one row per CDR3 protein. The table records around 480,000 distinct CDR3 sequences, around an eighth of them present only once. The source material was blood. The receptors were gathered from a woman under 30 with Graves' hyperthyroidism. The CDR3 runs from the conserved cysteine through the conserved F or W. D genes are given only for firm matches. Size is stated for part of the rows, as once, few or many counts, or as a class when the clone is expanded.

V	D	size	J	DNA	CDR3
TRBV20-1	TRBD2	many	TRBJ2-1	TGCAGTTCTATCGAAGCGGGAGAGTTCTACAATGAGCAGTTCTTC	CSSIEAGEFYNEQFF
TRBV5-1	TRBD2	NA	TRBJ2-1	TGCGCCAGCAGCCCCCCCACCTATGGCGGGAGGACGGGGAATGAGCAGTTCTTC	CASSPPTYGGRTGNEQFF
TRBV2	NA	NA	TRBJ2-1	TGTGCCAGCGCCAGCGGACTATACAATGAGCAGTTCTTC	CASASGLYNEQFF
TRBV19	NA	many	TRBJ1-5	TGTGCCAGTAGTATGTCGGGGGCTGGCAATCAGCCCCAGCATTTT	CASSMSGAGNQPQHF
TRBV7-3	NA	NA	TRBJ2-5	TGTGCCAGCAGCTTAGCCTCTCACGAGACCCAGTACTTC	CASSLASHETQYF
TRBV3-1	TRBD2	many	TRBJ2-1	TGTGCCAGCAGCCAAGATATACAGCGGGAGGATCATGAGCAGTTCTTC	CASSQDIQREDHEQFF
TRBV3-1	NA	many	TRBJ1-1	TGTGCCAGCAGCCAAGATTCTGGGATGGGCAGTGAAGCTTTCTTT	CASSQDSGMGSEAFF
TRBV2	NA	many	TRBJ2-1	TGTGCCGGACGCAGCGTTTTAAAGGGGAATGAGCAGTTCTTC	CAGRSVLKGNEQFF
TRBV3-1	NA	many	TRBJ2-5	TGTGCCAGCAGACACAGGGTGGAGACCCAGTACTTC	CASRHRVETQYF
TRBV9	TRBD2	NA	TRBJ2-3	TGTGCCAGCAGCGTAGTCGGGACTAGCGGCACAGATACGCAGTATTTT	CASSVVGTSGTDTQYF
TRBV11-2	TRBD2	many	TRBJ2-5	TGTGCCAGCAGCTCGCGGGAGTTAGGAGAGACCCAGTACTTC	CASSSRELGETQYF
TRBV19	TRBD1	many	TRBJ2-3	TGTGCCAGTGGCCGGACAGGGGCGACTAACACAGATACGCAGTATTTT	CASGRTGATNTDTQYF
TRBV30	NA	many	TRBJ1-2	TGTGCCTGGAGTCCCCGGGGATCAACCTATGGCTACACCTTC	CAWSPRGSTYGYTF
TRBV12-5	NA	many	TRBJ2-5	TGTGCTAGTGGTTTAACACTAGGGCTAGAGACCCAGTACTTC	CASGLTLGLETQYF
TRBV13	NA	many	TRBJ1-2	TGTGCCAGCAGCTTAAAGATTTATGGCTACACCTTC	CASSLKIYGYTF
TRBV27	NA	many	TRBJ1-6	TGTGCCAGCAGTGCGGGGTTTAATTCACCCCTCCACTTT	CASSAGFNSPLHF
TRBV18	NA	many	TRBJ2-5	TGTGCCAGCTCACCCCAAACGGAGTTTGAGACCCAGTACTTC	CASSPQTEFETQYF
TRBV7-9	TRBD2	NA	TRBJ2-3	TGTGCCAGCAGCGTACGGACTAGCGGGACGGGGGATACGCAGTATTTT	CASSVRTSGTGDTQYF
TRBV29-1	TRBD1	few	TRBJ2-3	TGCAGCGTTGAATATCTTATCGGGACAGGTACTAGCACAGATACGCAGTATTTT	CSVEYLIGTGTSTDTQYF
TRBV11-2	TRBD2	NA	TRBJ2-3	TGTGCCAGCAGCTCCCCGAGGGGGGGACTAGCGGGAGGGCGGCTAGATACGCAGTATTTT	CASSSPRGGLAGGRLDTQYF
TRBV6-5	NA	many	TRBJ2-5	TGTGCCAGCAGTTACGCCAGGGCCCTGACGGAGACCCAGTACTTC	CASSYARALTETQYF
TRBV7-9	NA	many	TRBJ1-1	TGTGCCAGCAGCCGCGTAGGGGGTGAGACTGAAGCTTTCTTT	CASSRVGGETEAFF